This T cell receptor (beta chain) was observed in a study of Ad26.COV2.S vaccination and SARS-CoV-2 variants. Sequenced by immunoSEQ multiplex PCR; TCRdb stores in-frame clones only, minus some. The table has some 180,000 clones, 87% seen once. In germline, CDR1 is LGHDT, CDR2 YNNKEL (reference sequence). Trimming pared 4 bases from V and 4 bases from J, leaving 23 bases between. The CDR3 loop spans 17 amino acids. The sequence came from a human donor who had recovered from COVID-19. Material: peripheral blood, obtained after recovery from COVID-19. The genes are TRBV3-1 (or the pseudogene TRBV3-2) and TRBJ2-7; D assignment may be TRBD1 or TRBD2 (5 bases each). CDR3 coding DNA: TGTGCCAGCAGCCCCTTATCGGCAGACCGGGGCGCTTACGAGCAGTACTTC. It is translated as CASSPLSADRGAYEQYF.